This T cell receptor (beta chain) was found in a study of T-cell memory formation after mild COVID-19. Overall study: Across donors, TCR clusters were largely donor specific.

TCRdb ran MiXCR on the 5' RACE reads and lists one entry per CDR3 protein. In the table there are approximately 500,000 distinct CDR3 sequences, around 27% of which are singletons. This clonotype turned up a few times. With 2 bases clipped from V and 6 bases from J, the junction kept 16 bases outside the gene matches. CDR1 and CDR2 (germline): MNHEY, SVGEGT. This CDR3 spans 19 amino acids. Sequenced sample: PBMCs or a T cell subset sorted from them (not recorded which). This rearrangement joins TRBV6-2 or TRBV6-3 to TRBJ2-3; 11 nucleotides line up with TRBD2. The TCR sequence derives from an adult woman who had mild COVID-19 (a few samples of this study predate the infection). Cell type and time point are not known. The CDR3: CASSYGTRTSGPRRDTQYF. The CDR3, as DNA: TGTGCCAGCAGTTACGGAACACGGACTAGCGGGCCGAGGAGGGATACGCAGTATTTT.